A single TCR beta chain is shown here with its context. What it binds is unknown. This specimen belongs to a study of T cell responses to AZD1222 COVID-19 vaccine. Sequencing was performed with immunoSEQ multiplex PCR; in TCRdb, only in-frame clones are kept and a portion is missing. The top ten clones hold around 1% of a sample with around 160,000 clones, around 92% of them seen once. With 3 bases clipped from V and 3 bases from J, the junction kept 4 bases outside the gene matches. The CDR3 consists of 14 residues. The germline V gene encodes CDR1 MNHEY and CDR2 SMNVEV (reference sequence). Study findings and constraints: Compared with day 0, the breadth and depth of the Spike-specific TCR repertoire rose significantly after two doses of AZD1222. Donors skewed white British and female; clonal diversity was possibly underestimated. Regions left unmutated in variants are reportedly the target of nearly half of spike-specific TCRs. Mapped onto spike, vaccine-associated CD4 TCRs spanned it and were dominant at 160-218 and 743-854.

The gene calls are TRBV27 and TRBJ1-2, with TRBD1 matching 7 bases. The material was peripheral blood, obtained 28 days after the second AZD1222 dose. This receptor was identified in an adult who received the AZD1222 COVID-19 vaccine. This CDR3 reads CASSFGGTDYGYTF. For the CDR3, the DNA is TGTGCCAGCAGTTTCGGGGGGACAGACTATGGCTACACCTTC.